Detailed here is one TCR beta chain. Its antigen remains unknown. This table comes from immunoSEQ multiplex PCR, and its TCRdb copy is limited to in-frame clones, with some not included. The sample contains hundreds of thousands of clones, 70% to 90% of which appear only once. This specimen comes from a study of cytomegalovirus exposure and HLA in healthy donors. Whole-study results and caveats: Most TCR sequences proved rare, with some public TCRs found in many donors.

CDR1 is MNHNS and CDR2 is SASEGT in the germline V gene. V lost 5 bases and J 4 bases, leaving 12 bases between the germline ends. The CDR3 spans 14 residues. The sample taken for sequencing was PBMCs. The TCR comes from a woman aged 18 to 35 in good health and CMV-seronegative. The chain uses TRBV6-1 and TRBJ1-5, with D maybe TRBD1 (5 bases). As DNA, the CDR3 is TGTGCCAGCAGTAGGCAGTCAGGGAATCAGCCCCAGCATTTT. This sequence encodes CASSRQSGNQPQHF.